One T cell receptor delta chain is described in this entry. Its antigen is undetermined. This sample was taken from a study of Vδ1+ human thymocytes. Whole-study findings and limits: Unlike peripheral blood Vdelta1+ controls, thymic delta-chain sequences included 15% to 20% Vdelta2 and few Vdelta3. Highly polyclonal TRG and TRD repertoires with Gaussian CDR3 length distributions appeared in thymus.

Germline-derived CDR1 and CDR2 are TSWWSYY and QGS. With 4 bases clipped from V and 7 bases from J, the junction kept 24 bases outside the gene matches. CDR3 length: 19 residues. Extracted RNA was reverse transcribed into cDNA. Multiplex PCR used pooled V-gene forward primers and a constant-region reverse primer to amplify CDR3s. TCRdb re-called the multiplex PCR reads using CATT. The sample contains tens of thousands of delta-chain clones, more than 12% of which appear only once. This rearrangement joins TRDV1 to TRDJ1; 7 nucleotides agree with TRDD3. Material for sequencing was Vdelta1+ gamma-delta thymocytes from the thymus. This sample's subset: FACS-sorted CD3+ TCRalphabeta- TCRVdelta1+ TCRVdelta2- thymocytes. This TCR derives from a girl in the first two years of life who had congenital heart surgery. This chain's CDR3 is CALGGPPPGRSAGGRKLIF. The CDR3 nucleotides are TGTGCTCTTGGGGGGCCCCCCCCGGGACGGTCTGCTGGGGGCCGTAAACTCATCTTT.